This T cell receptor (beta chain) appears in the sequencing data of a study of blood T cell repertoires in COVID-19. Overall study: There were acute and convalescent COVID-19 samples, and they came from the United States, Italy and Spain. From T cells, B-cell-depleted T cells, or PBMCs came the material, which was cDNA or gDNA.

As handled by the study authors: Amplification of reference gene primers was used by the study to estimate nucleated cell counts. Here immunoSEQ multiplex PCR was the method, and the copy in TCRdb shows in-frame clones only, minus some. V and J calls and clone size follow that table, whereas D and trimming were derived from the DNA. The sample contains 45,000 to 65,000 clones, roughly 76% of which appear only once. The receptor's source is an older woman with acute or convalescent COVID-19. The material sequenced was peripheral blood.

In DNA, the CDR3 is TGCGCCAGCAGCGGGGAGCACGACTCTAGCACAGATACGCAGTATTTT. The encoded protein is CASSGEHDSSTDTQYF. This sequence joins TRBV5-1 and TRBJ2-3; D might be TRBD2 (5 bases). CDR3 length equals 16 residues. Trimming removed 4 bases at V and 0 bases at J, with 15 bases between. Germline values: CDR1 SGHRS, CDR2 YFSETQ.